The clone carrying this T cell receptor beta chain was seen a few times. Its antigen is unidentified. This entry comes from a study of T cell repertoires in cytomegalovirus infection. Across the study: In public TCR beta signatures, there were indications of both CMV infection and matching HLA type.

TCRdb re-analysed the reads in MiXCR, keeping a single row per CDR3 protein. The sample has 700,000 to 950,000 distinct CDR3 sequences, about 33% seen once. Losses at the gene ends were 2 bases for V and 1 base for J; bases not matched to a gene: 10. CDR3 length: 18 residues. Looked up from germline, CDR1 is MNHEY and CDR2 is SMNVEV (reference sequence). This sequence was found in a human donor in good health (CMV status not recorded). Some clones in this sample may be carry-over from other donors' samples. Here the sequenced sample was cultured CD8+ T cells from PBMCs, taken from culture after CMV antigen stimulation. This sequence joins TRBV27 and TRBJ1-1, with 10 bases aligning to TRBD1. CDR3 bases: TGTGCCAGCAGTTTAGTGGAGACAGGGGGCGTGGAGAACACTGAAGCTTTCTTT. Its protein is CASSLVETGGVENTEAFF.